This is a list of T cell receptor beta chains from one sample in a study of Ad26.COV2.S vaccination and SARS-CoV-2 variants. Clones were read by immunoSEQ multiplex PCR, and TCRdb kept only the in-frame ones, dropping some. This table holds some 350,000 clones, about 92% found once. This material consisted of peripheral blood, taken after recovery from COVID-19. The receptors originated from a human donor who had recovered from COVID-19. Each CDR3 is given with its conserved first and last residue. D genes are given only for firm matches. Size tells how often a clone was seen (once, few, many) or the class of an expanded clone, and some rows leave it out.

clone_size,v_call,d_call,j_call,cdr3_nt,cdr3_aa
NA,TRBV7-2,NA,TRBJ2-1,TGTGCCAGCAGCTTAGTCGGGGGAGAGCAGTTCTTC,CASSLVGGEQFF
NA,TRBV4-1,NA,TRBJ1-2,TGCGCCAGCAGCCAAGAGGGCAGGGGATATGGCTACACCTTC,CASSQEGRGYGYTF
NA,TRBV23-1,NA,TRBJ2-7,TGCGCCACCAACGGATTCACCGGACTATCCCATTACGAGCAGTACTTC,CATNGFTGLSHYEQYF
once,TRBV11-3,TRBD2,TRBJ2-2,TGTGCCAGCAGCTTGAAGCGGGGGGCCGGGGAGCTGTTTTTT,CASSLKRGAGELFF
NA,TRBV9,NA,TRBJ2-5,TGTGCCAGCAGCCCTGTCCCAAACACCCGAGGAGAGACCCAGTACTTC,CASSPVPNTRGETQYF
once,TRBV5-1,NA,TRBJ1-1,TGCGCCAGCGGCCCCAACTCAGGGTACACTGAAGCTTTCTTT,CASGPNSGYTEAFF
NA,TRBV6-5,NA,TRBJ1-5,TGTGCCAGCTCGGGAGGTACAGGGAGCAATCAGCCCCAGCATTTT,CASSGGTGSNQPQHF
NA,TRBV27,TRBD1,TRBJ1-1,TGTGCCAGCAGTTTCCATCGACAGGGCCTCACTGAAGCTTTCTTT,CASSFHRQGLTEAFF
NA,TRBV9,NA,TRBJ2-7,TGTGCCAGCAGCGTTACTACAGGATTCTACGAGCAGTACTTC,CASSVTTGFYEQYF
NA,TRBV5-1,TRBD2,TRBJ2-3,TGCGCCAGTACTATAGCGGGGGGTAGCACAGATACGCAGTATTTT,CASTIAGGSTDTQYF
NA,TRBV29-1,TRBD1,TRBJ2-5,TGCAGCGGACAGGGGCCCCAAGAGACCCAGTACTTC,CSGQGPQETQYF
NA,TRBV9,NA,TRBJ2-2,TGTGCCAGCAGCCCTTCTAAACGAAACACCGGGGAGCTGTTTTTT,CASSPSKRNTGELFF
NA,TRBV19,TRBD1,TRBJ1-2,TGTGCCAATAACAGGGGGCTGAATGGCTACACCTTC,CANNRGLNGYTF
NA,TRBV11-2,NA,TRBJ2-1,TGTGCCAGCAGCCGTCGTTTATCGTTCACTGAGCAGTTCTTC,CASSRRLSFTEQFF
NA,TRBV18,TRBD1,TRBJ1-1,TGTGCCAGCTCAGATGAAGGGGGCTTGGACACTGAAGCTTTCTTT,CASSDEGGLDTEAFF
once,TRBV20-1,NA,TRBJ1-4,TGCAGTGCTCGTAATGAAAAACTGTTTTTT,CSARNEKLFF
once,TRBV3-1/TRBV3-2,NA,TRBJ1-1,TGTGCCAGCAGCCAAGAAGCGACAGGACTGTACACTGAAGCTTTCTTT,CASSQEATGLYTEAFF
NA,TRBV20-1,TRBD1,TRBJ2-7,TGCAGTGCTAGTGGGGACAGGGGACCCTACGAGCAGTACTTC,CSASGDRGPYEQYF
NA,TRBV4-1,NA,TRBJ2-1,TGCGCCAGCAGCCAAAAGACAGTAGCGATGAGCAATGAGCAGTTCTTC,CASSQKTVAMSNEQFF
NA,TRBV11-3,TRBD1,TRBJ1-5,TGTGCCAGCAGCTCCCGGACAGGGATCAATCAGCCCCAGCATTTT,CASSSRTGINQPQHF
NA,TRBV16,NA,TRBJ1-3,TGTGCCAGCAGCCAATCGAGGGGCTCTGGAAACACCATATATTTT,CASSQSRGSGNTIYF
NA,TRBV5-1,NA,TRBJ1-1,TGCGCCAGCAGCTTGGGGACATCTAGTCCTGAAGCTTTCTTT,CASSLGTSSPEAFF
once,TRBV29-1,NA,TRBJ1-5,TGCAGCGTTTCTGACTTTGAGGGGCCCAATCAGCCCCAGCATTTT,CSVSDFEGPNQPQHF
NA,TRBV12-5,NA,TRBJ1-5,TGTGCTAGTGGTTTAGATCAGCCCCAGCATTTT,CASGLDQPQHF